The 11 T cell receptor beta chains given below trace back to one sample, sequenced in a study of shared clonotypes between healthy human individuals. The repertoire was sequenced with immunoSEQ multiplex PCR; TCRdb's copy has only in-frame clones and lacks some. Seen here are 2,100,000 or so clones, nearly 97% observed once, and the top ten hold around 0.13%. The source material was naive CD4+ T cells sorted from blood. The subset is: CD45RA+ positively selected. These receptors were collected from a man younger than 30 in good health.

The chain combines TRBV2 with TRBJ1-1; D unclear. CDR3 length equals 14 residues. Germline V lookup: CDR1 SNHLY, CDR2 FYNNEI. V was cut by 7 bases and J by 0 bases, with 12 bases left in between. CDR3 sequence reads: CASMREILNTEAFF. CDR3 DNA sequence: TGTGCCAGCATGAGGGAGATACTGAACACTGAAGCTTTCTTT.

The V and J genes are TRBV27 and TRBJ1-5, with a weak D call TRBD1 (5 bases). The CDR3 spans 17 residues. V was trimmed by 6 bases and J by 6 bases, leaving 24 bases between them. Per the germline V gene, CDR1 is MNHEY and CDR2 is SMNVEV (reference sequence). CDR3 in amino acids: CASSGTGQIIVGQPQHF. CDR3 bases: TGTGCCAGCAGCGGGACTGGCCAGATCATTGTTGGTCAGCCCCAGCATTTT.

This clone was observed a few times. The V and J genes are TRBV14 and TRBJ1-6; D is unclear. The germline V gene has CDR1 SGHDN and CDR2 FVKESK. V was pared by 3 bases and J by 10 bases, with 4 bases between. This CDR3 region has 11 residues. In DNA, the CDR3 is TGTGCCAGCAGCCATGGGTCACCCCTCCACTTT. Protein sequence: CASSHGSPLHF. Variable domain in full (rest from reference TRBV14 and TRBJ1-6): EAGVTQFPSHSVIEKGQTVTLRCDPISGHDNLYWYRRVMGKEIKFLLHFVKESKQDESGMPNNRFLAERTGGTYSTLKVQPAELEDSGVYFCASSHGSPLHFGNGTRLTVT.

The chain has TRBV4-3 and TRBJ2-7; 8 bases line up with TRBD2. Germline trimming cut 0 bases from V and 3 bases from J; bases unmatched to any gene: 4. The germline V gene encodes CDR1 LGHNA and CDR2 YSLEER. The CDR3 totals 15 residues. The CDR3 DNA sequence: TGCGCCAGCAGCCAAGAACAAGCGGGAGTCTACGAGCAGTACTTC. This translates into CASSQEQAGVYEQYF.

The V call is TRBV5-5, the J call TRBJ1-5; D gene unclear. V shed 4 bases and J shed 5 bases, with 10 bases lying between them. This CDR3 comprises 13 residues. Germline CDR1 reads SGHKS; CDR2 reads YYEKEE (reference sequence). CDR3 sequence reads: CASSPSLDQPQHF. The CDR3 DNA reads TGTGCCAGCAGCCCCTCGCTCGATCAGCCCCAGCATTTT.

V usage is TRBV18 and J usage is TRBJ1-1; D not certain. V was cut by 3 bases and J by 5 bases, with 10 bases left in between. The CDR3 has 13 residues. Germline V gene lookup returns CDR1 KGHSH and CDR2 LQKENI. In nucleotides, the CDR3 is TGTGCCAGCTCACCGCCGAAGCGGACTGAAGCTTTCTTT. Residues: CASSPPKRTEAFF.

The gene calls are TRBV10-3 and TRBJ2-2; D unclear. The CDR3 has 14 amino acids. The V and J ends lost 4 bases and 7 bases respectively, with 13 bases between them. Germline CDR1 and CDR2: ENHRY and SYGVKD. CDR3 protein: CAISGEFRVGELFF. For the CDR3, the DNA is TGTGCCATCAGTGGGGAATTTAGAGTCGGGGAGCTGTTTTTT.

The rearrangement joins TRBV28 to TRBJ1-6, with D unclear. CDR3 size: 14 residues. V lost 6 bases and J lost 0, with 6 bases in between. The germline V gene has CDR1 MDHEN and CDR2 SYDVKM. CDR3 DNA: TGTGCCAGCAGGTCCCGCTCCTATAATTCACCCCTCCACTTT. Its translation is CASRSRSYNSPLHF.

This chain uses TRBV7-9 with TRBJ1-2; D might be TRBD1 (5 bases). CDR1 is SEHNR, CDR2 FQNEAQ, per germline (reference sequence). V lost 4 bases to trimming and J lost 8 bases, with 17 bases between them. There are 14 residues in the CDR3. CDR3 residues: CASSSAGTPFGYTF. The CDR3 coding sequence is TGTGCCAGCAGCTCGGCCGGGACTCCCTTCGGCTACACCTTC.

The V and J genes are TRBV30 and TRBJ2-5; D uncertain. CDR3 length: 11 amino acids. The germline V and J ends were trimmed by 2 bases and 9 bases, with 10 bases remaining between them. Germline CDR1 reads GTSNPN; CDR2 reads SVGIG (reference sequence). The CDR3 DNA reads TGTGCCTGGAGTCTTAAAACGGCCCAGTACTTC. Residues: CAWSLKTAQYF.

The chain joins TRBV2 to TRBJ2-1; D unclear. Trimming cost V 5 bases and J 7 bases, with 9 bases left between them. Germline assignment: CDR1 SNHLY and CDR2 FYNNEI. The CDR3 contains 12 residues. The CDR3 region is CASSPHGNEQFF. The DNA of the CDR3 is TGTGCCAGCAGTCCTCATGGAAATGAGCAGTTCTTC.